Here is one T cell receptor beta chain with its context. Its specificity is unknown. The sample is drawn from a study of early T cells in non-severe SARS-CoV-2 infection. As part of library construction, unique molecular identifiers were attached to individual cDNA molecules. In TCRdb, the 5' RACE reads were re-called with MiXCR into one record per CDR3 protein. The table shows over 55,000 distinct CDR3 sequences, with 8.5% to 9.5% occurring only once. V shed 5 bases and J shed 0 bases, with 13 bases lying between them. Per the germline V gene, CDR1 is MNHEY and CDR2 is SMNVEV (reference sequence). The CDR3 contains 15 residues. Findings and limits, study-wide: VDJdb matching, biased toward anti-spike CD8 responses, missed private and CD4 specificities.

This chain connects TRBV27 to TRBJ1-1; no clear D. Sequencing was performed on whole blood. This TCR was sampled from an adult who was a healthcare worker with PCR-confirmed SARS-CoV-2 infection or an uninfected control (not recorded which). CDR3 loop: CASSVSYPLNTEAFF. DNA of the CDR3: TGTGCCAGCAGTGTCAGCTACCCCCTGAACACTGAAGCTTTCTTT.